Listed below are T cell receptor beta chains from one sample, sequenced in a study of cytomegalovirus exposure and HLA in healthy donors. Clones were sequenced by immunoSEQ multiplex PCR, and TCRdb holds only the in-frame ones, with some missing. Of roughly 130,000 clones listed, 82% are singletons. Sample: PBMCs. These TCRs come from a male donor in good health and CMV-seropositive. The CDR3 runs from the conserved cysteine through the conserved F or W. Each record gives: D gene, clone size, V gene, J gene, CDR3 DNA, CDR3 protein. The D gene is left open where the match is weak. Where a row states a size, it is once, few, many or the class of an expanded clone; other rows omit it.

d_gene: -; abundance: once; v_gene: TRBV7-2; j_gene: TRBJ1-5; CDR3nt: TGTGCCAGCAGCCCACTTCAGGGGCCCCAGCATTTT; CDR3aa: CASSPLQGPQHF
d_gene: TRBD2; abundance: -; v_gene: TRBV7-9; j_gene: TRBJ2-7; CDR3nt: TGTGCCAGCACCTACGGTGGGGAGGATAGCGGGAGGGCCGAATACGAGCAGTACTTC; CDR3aa: CASTYGGEDSGRAEYEQYF
d_gene: TRBD2; abundance: -; v_gene: TRBV9; j_gene: TRBJ2-1; CDR3nt: TGTGCCAGCAGCGTAGGGACTAGCGGCTATTACAATGAGCAGTTCTTC; CDR3aa: CASSVGTSGYYNEQFF
d_gene: -; abundance: few; v_gene: TRBV19; j_gene: TRBJ1-1; CDR3nt: TGTGCCAGTAGTAATTGGGGCCCAACAGTGGCTTTCTTT; CDR3aa: CASSNWGPTVAFF
d_gene: -; abundance: -; v_gene: TRBV7-9; j_gene: TRBJ2-7; CDR3nt: TGTGCCAGCACCTTCAGTGTCTCCAGGGGATACGAGCAGTACTTC; CDR3aa: CASTFSVSRGYEQYF
d_gene: -; abundance: -; v_gene: TRBV5-1; j_gene: TRBJ2-5; CDR3nt: TGCGCCAGCAGCTTCGACGGCGAGGGCCAGACCCAGTACTTC; CDR3aa: CASSFDGEGQTQYF
d_gene: TRBD1; abundance: -; v_gene: TRBV7-3; j_gene: TRBJ2-7; CDR3nt: TGTGCCAGCAGCGCGGCTAGGGACAGCACCTACGAGCAGTACTTC; CDR3aa: CASSAARDSTYEQYF
d_gene: TRBD1; abundance: -; v_gene: TRBV30; j_gene: TRBJ1-2; CDR3nt: TGTGCCTGGAGGGGACAGGGGAACTATGGCTACACCTTC; CDR3aa: CAWRGQGNYGYTF
d_gene: -; abundance: few; v_gene: TRBV2; j_gene: TRBJ2-7; CDR3nt: TGTGCCAGCAGTGGAGGGGGAGAGGTCAGGACCTACGAGCAGTACTTC; CDR3aa: CASSGGGEVRTYEQYF
d_gene: TRBD1; abundance: once; v_gene: TRBV4-1; j_gene: TRBJ2-5; CDR3nt: TGCGCCAGCAGCCAAGAAGGACAGGGGGCTGGTGAGACCCAGTACTTC; CDR3aa: CASSQEGQGAGETQYF
d_gene: -; abundance: -; v_gene: TRBV7-9; j_gene: TRBJ1-1; CDR3nt: TGTGCCAGCAGCCCTCAGGGCAACACTGAAGCTTTCTTT; CDR3aa: CASSPQGNTEAFF
d_gene: TRBD1; abundance: -; v_gene: TRBV6-4; j_gene: TRBJ1-3; CDR3nt: TGTGCCAGCAGTGAAGCAGGGCAGGGGGCTGGAAACACCATATATTTT; CDR3aa: CASSEAGQGAGNTIYF